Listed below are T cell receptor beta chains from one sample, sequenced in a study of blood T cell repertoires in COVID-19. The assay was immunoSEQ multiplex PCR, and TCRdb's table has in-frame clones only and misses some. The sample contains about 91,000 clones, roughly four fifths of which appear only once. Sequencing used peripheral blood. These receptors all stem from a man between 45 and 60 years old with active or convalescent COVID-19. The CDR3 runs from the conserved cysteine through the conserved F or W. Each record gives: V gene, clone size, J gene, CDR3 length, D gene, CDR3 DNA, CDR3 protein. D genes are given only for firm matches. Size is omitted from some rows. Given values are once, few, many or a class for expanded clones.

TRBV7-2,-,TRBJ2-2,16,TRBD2,TGTGCCAGCAGCTTAGTACTAGCGGGGGGGCAAGTGGAGCTGTTTTTT,CASSLVLAGGQVELFF
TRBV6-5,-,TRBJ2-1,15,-,TGTGCCAGCAGGTCCGGGACTGGAACCTACAATGAGCAGTTCTTC,CASRSGTGTYNEQFF
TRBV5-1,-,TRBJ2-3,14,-,TGCGCCAGCAGCTTGGACAGGGACGCAGATACGCAGTATTTT,CASSLDRDADTQYF
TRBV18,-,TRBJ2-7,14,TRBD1,TGTGCCAGCTCACTGGGACAGGGTGCCTACGAGCAGTACTTC,CASSLGQGAYEQYF
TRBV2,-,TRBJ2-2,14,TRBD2,TGTGCCACCAAGGGACTAGCGGGCACCGGGGAGCTGTTTTTT,CATKGLAGTGELFF
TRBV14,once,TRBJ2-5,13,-,TGTGCCAGCAGCCAGGGCATCCAAGAGACCCAGTACTTC,CASSQGIQETQYF
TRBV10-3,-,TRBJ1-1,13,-,TGTGCCATCAGCCCTGGAACGGGCACTGAAGCTTTCTTT,CAISPGTGTEAFF
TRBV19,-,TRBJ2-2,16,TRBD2,TGTGCCAGTAGTCCCCCGGGGGGACTTATCACCGGGGAGCTGTTTTTT,CASSPPGGLITGELFF
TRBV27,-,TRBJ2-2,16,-,TGTGCCAGCAGTTTATCGAACACCCTCCACACCGGGGAGCTGTTTTTT,CASSLSNTLHTGELFF
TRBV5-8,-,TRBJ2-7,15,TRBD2,TGTGCCAGCAGCCGCGGACTAGCGGGGATCTACGAGCAGTACTTC,CASSRGLAGIYEQYF
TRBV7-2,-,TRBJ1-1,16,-,TGTGCCAGCACCCCTTACTTGGTCGGGAGAGGCACTGAAGCTTTCTTT,CASTPYLVGRGTEAFF
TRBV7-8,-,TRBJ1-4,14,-,TGTGCCAGCAGCTCAAAGGAGGGTTTTGAAAAACTGTTTTTT,CASSSKEGFEKLFF
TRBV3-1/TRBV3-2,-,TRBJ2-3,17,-,TGTGCCAGCAGCCAAGATTGGCAGGGCAGTAGCACAGATACGCAGTATTTT,CASSQDWQGSSTDTQYF
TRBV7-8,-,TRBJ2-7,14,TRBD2,TGTGCCAGCAGCTCTCTTACGGGGGGACTCGAGCAGTACTTC,CASSSLTGGLEQYF
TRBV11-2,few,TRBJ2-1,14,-,TGTGCCAGCAGCTTAGGGACAGCATACAATGAGCAGTTCTTC,CASSLGTAYNEQFF
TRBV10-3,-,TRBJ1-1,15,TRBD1,TGTGCCATCAGTGATTTGACAGGGATGGACACTGAAGCTTTCTTT,CAISDLTGMDTEAFF
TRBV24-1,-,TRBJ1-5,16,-,TGTGCCACCAGTGCCCACGGGGGGGTGAGCAATCAGCCCCAGCATTTT,CATSAHGGVSNQPQHF
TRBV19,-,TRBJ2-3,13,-,TGTGCCAGTAGTTCGACAGACACAGATACGCAGTATTTT,CASSSTDTDTQYF
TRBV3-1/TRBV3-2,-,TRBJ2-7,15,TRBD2,TGTGCCAGCAGCCAACTAACCACGGGGGGGTACGAGCAGTACTTC,CASSQLTTGGYEQYF
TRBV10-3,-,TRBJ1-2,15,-,TGTGCCATCAGTGAGAGGACGGGGTCGGGCTATGGCTACACCTTC,CAISERTGSGYGYTF
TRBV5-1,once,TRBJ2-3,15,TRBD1,TGCGCCAGCAGCTTGGGAACAGGGGGCGAAAATACGCAGTATTTT,CASSLGTGGENTQYF
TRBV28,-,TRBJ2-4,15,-,TGTGCCAGCAGCCCCCCGGCGGTCGGCAAAAACATTCAGTACTTC,CASSPPAVGKNIQYF
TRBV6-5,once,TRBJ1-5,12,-,TGTGCCAGCATCGAAACGGGGCAGCCCCAGCATTTT,CASIETGQPQHF
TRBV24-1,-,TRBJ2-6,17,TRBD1,TGTGCCACCAGTGTAGGACAGGGGTTTTCTGGGGCCAACGTCCTGACTTTC,CATSVGQGFSGANVLTF
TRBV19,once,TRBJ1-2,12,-,TGTGCCAGTCGGTCAGGGATATATGGCTACACCTTC,CASRSGIYGYTF
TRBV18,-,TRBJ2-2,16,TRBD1,TGTGCCAGCTCACCACCGCACAGGGGACCCACCGGGGAGCTGTTTTTT,CASSPPHRGPTGELFF
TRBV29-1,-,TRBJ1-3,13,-,TGCAGCGTTCTGTTTAACTCTGGAAACACCATATATTTT,CSVLFNSGNTIYF
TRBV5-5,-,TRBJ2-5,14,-,TGTGCCAGCAGCCGTGGACTGCTTCAAGAGACCCAGTACTTC,CASSRGLLQETQYF
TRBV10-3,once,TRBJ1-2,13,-,TGTGCCATCAGTGAGGGGAGGGTGAATGGCTACACCTTC,CAISEGRVNGYTF
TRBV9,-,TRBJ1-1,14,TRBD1,TGTGCCAGCAGCGGACAGGGGCTGAACACTGAAGCTTTCTTT,CASSGQGLNTEAFF
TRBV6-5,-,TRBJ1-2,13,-,TGTGCCAGCAGTTCCCCGGAGTCGGTGGGCTACACCTTC,CASSSPESVGYTF
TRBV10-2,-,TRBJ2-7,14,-,TGCGCCAGCAGTGAGTTGGTGGGCCCCTACGAGCAGTACTTC,CASSELVGPYEQYF
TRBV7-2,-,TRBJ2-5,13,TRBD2,TGTGCCAGCAGCGCGGGACTAGCGGGGCTCCAGTACTTC,CASSAGLAGLQYF